Listed below are T cell receptor beta chains from one sample, sequenced in a study of OX40 agonist ivuxolimab in advanced cancers. Measured with immunoSEQ multiplex PCR; TCRdb has only the in-frame clones, and not every one. The sample consists of 92,000 or so clones, roughly 80% of them appearing once. The sequencing here drew on CD4+ or CD8+ T cells sorted from blood, taken in a trial of the OX40 agonist ivuxolimab. The source is an adult with an advanced solid tumor such as melanoma, head and neck, liver or kidney cancer. The CDR3 runs from the conserved cysteine through the conserved F or W. The D gene is left open where the match is weak. For some rows the clone size is stated as once, few or many, or as a class when expanded; others skip it.

. | TRBD1 | 13 | TRBJ2-7 | TRBV10-3 | TGTGCCATCAGTGATTTACAGGGGAACGAGCAGTACTTC | CAISDLQGNEQYF
. | TRBD1 | 15 | TRBJ2-7 | TRBV5-6 | TGTGCCAGCAGCTTCCTAGACAGGGGGCCATACGAGCAGTACTTC | CASSFLDRGPYEQYF
. | . | 16 | TRBJ2-1 | TRBV5-6 | TGTGCCAGCAGCTTGTCTAAGGGTTCGTCCTACAATGAGCAGTTCTTC | CASSLSKGSSYNEQFF
. | . | 14 | TRBJ2-3 | TRBV7-3 | TGTGCCAGCAGCATGCAGGGGAACACAGATACGCAGTATTTT | CASSMQGNTDTQYF
. | . | 15 | TRBJ1-3 | TRBV18 | TGTGCCAGCTCGCTCGATTCAGGGTCTGGAAACACCATATATTTT | CASSLDSGSGNTIYF
. | . | 14 | TRBJ2-3 | TRBV7-2 | TGTGCCAGCAGCCCCGGGACTGGAACAGATACGCAGTATTTT | CASSPGTGTDTQYF
. | TRBD2 | 14 | TRBJ2-1 | TRBV9 | TGTGCCAGCAGCGTTTCTAGCGGGATCGATGAGCAGTTCTTC | CASSVSSGIDEQFF
. | . | 15 | TRBJ2-7 | TRBV6-5 | TGTGCCAGCAGTTACTACCGACAGGCCCCCTACGAGCAGTACTTC | CASSYYRQAPYEQYF
. | . | 17 | TRBJ1-3 | TRBV7-2 | TGTGCCAGCAGCCCATCGTTGGGGGCGAGCTCTGGAAACACCATATATTTT | CASSPSLGASSGNTIYF
. | . | 20 | TRBJ2-1 | TRBV7-3 | TGTGCCAGCAGCCTCAACAGGATTCGGGATACTTCTTCGGGATACAATGAGCAGTTCTTC | CASSLNRIRDTSSGYNEQFF
. | TRBD2 | 18 | TRBJ2-3 | TRBV4-3 | TGCGCCAGCAGCCAAGATCTGGTAGCGGGGGTGAGCACAGATACGCAGTATTTT | CASSQDLVAGVSTDTQYF
. | TRBD2 | 17 | TRBJ2-1 | TRBV5-1 | TGCGCCAGCAGTCCCCCGGGACTAGCGGGAGGGAACAATGAGCAGTTCTTC | CASSPPGLAGGNNEQFF
. | . | 14 | TRBJ2-7 | TRBV29-1 | TGCAGCGTTGAGTTGAGGGAGTGGCCCTACGAGCAGTACTTC | CSVELREWPYEQYF
. | . | 15 | TRBJ1-6 | TRBV7-2 | TGTGTCAGCAGCTTAGCAGCGTCGGTGGTTTCACCCCTCCACTTT | CVSSLAASVVSPLHF
. | . | 14 | TRBJ2-7 | TRBV29-1 | TGCAGCGTTGTTCGACAGGCGAATTCCTACGAGCAGTACTTC | CSVVRQANSYEQYF
. | . | 15 | TRBJ1-1 | TRBV7-2 | TGTGCCAGCAGCTTATCCGGTGTACTCGGGACTGAAGCTTTCTTT | CASSLSGVLGTEAFF
few | . | 13 | TRBJ1-2 | TRBV6-5 | TGTGCCAGCAGGGGGCGACGTGGCTATGGCTACACCTTC | CASRGRRGYGYTF
. | TRBD1 | 18 | TRBJ2-3 | TRBV9 | TGTGCCAGCAGCGCCTCACTCCGGGACAGGGGGCCGGGGGATACGCAGTATTTT | CASSASLRDRGPGDTQYF
few | . | 14 | TRBJ1-2 | TRBV11-2 | TGTGCCAGCAGCGTAACCCGGGACGTAAGAGGTGACACCTTC | CASSVTRDVRGDTF
once | . | 15 | TRBJ1-5 | TRBV7-2 | TGTGCCAGCAGCTTAGGCTCTCCAGGCTATCAGCCCCAGCATTTT | CASSLGSPGYQPQHF
. | . | 15 | TRBJ2-6 | TRBV5-1 | TGCGCCAGCGGTGGACTTGTTTCTGGGGCCAACGTCCTGACTTTC | CASGGLVSGANVLTF
. | TRBD2 | 15 | TRBJ2-3 | TRBV5-4 | TGTGCCAGCAGCTTAAGCGGGGGGGCCGGAGATACGCAGTATTTT | CASSLSGGAGDTQYF
. | TRBD1 | 16 | TRBJ2-7 | TRBV27 | TGTGCCAGCAGTTCTCCCGGGACAGGGCCTTCCTACGAGCAGTACTTC | CASSSPGTGPSYEQYF
. | TRBD2 | 16 | TRBJ2-7 | TRBV7-8 | TGTGCCAGCAGCTTAGCGGGACTAGCGGGGGCCTACGAGCAGTACTTC | CASSLAGLAGAYEQYF
. | . | 13 | TRBJ1-6 | TRBV6-1 | TGTGCCAGCAATACAGGGAGAGATTCACCCCTCCACTTT | CASNTGRDSPLHF
few | TRBD2 | 16 | TRBJ2-7 | TRBV6-1 | TGTGCCAGCAGTGCTAGACCGGGACTAGCGGGGGGCTCACAGTACTTC | CASSARPGLAGGSQYF
. | TRBD1 | 14 | TRBJ2-7 | TRBV11-2 | TGTGCCAGCAGCCCGAGGACAGGGGCCTACGAGCAGTACTTC | CASSPRTGAYEQYF
. | TRBD1 | 15 | TRBJ1-4 | TRBV5-1 | TGCGCCAGCAGCCAACAAGGGGGCACTAATGAAAAACTGTTTTTT | CASSQQGGTNEKLFF
. | . | 14 | TRBJ1-5 | TRBV2 | TGTGCCAGCAGTGAAAGTGAGGGCAATCAGCCCCAGCATTTT | CASSESEGNQPQHF
. | . | 13 | TRBJ2-2 | TRBV11-1 | TGTGCCAGCAGCCCGGAACCCACCGGGGAGCTGTTTTTT | CASSPEPTGELFF
. | TRBD1 | 13 | TRBJ1-1 | TRBV7-2 | TGTGCCAGCAGCTCAGACAGGGGCACTGAAGCTTTCTTT | CASSSDRGTEAFF
once | . | 15 | TRBJ1-1 | TRBV19 | TGTGCCAGTAGTATACGGAAGGAGGTAAACACTGAAGCTTTCTTT | CASSIRKEVNTEAFF
. | . | 16 | TRBJ1-1 | TRBV6-5 | TGTGCCAGCAGTTACTCGAATACAGGGTCGGGCACTGAAGCTTTCTTT | CASSYSNTGSGTEAFF
once | . | 12 | TRBJ2-7 | TRBV7-9 | TGTGCCAGCAGCCTCGGTGGTGGAGAGCAGTACTTC | CASSLGGGEQYF
. | . | 13 | TRBJ2-7 | TRBV7-2 | TGTGCCAGCAGCAACAGGGAAACCTACGAGCAGTACTTC | CASSNRETYEQYF
. | . | 12 | TRBJ2-7 | TRBV29-1 | TGCAGCGTTCAGGGGAACTCCTACGAGCAGTACTTC | CSVQGNSYEQYF
. | . | 13 | TRBJ1-1 | TRBV2 | TGTGCCAGCAGTTCCGGGAGGAACACTGAAGCTTTCTTT | CASSSGRNTEAFF
. | . | 13 | TRBJ2-5 | TRBV10-1 | TGCGCCAGCAGCCGGACTATTCAAGAGACCCAGTACTTC | CASSRTIQETQYF
. | TRBD1 | 15 | TRBJ1-3 | TRBV19 | TGTGCCAGTAGTATAAGGGGGCTACTTGGAAACACCATATATTTT | CASSIRGLLGNTIYF
few | TRBD1 | 15 | TRBJ1-2 | TRBV6-5 | TGTGCCAGCAGTTACACAGGACAGGGGATTTATGGCTACACCTTC | CASSYTGQGIYGYTF
. | . | 17 | TRBJ1-6 | TRBV19 | TGTGCCAGTAGTATCCCCCCTGGGACGGCGTATAATTCACCCCTCCACTTT | CASSIPPGTAYNSPLHF
. | TRBD1 | 19 | TRBJ2-6 | TRBV5-1 | TGCGCCAGCAGCTGGCGACCGGGACAGGGTCGCTCTGGGGCCAACGTCCTGACTTTC | CASSWRPGQGRSGANVLTF
. | TRBD1 | 14 | TRBJ1-2 | TRBV9 | TGTGCCAGCAGCGTGGGACAGGGAGGCTATGGCTACACCTTC | CASSVGQGGYGYTF
. | . | 14 | TRBJ1-5 | TRBV19 | TGTGCCAGTAGTTACTCGGACAGCAATCAGCCCCAGCATTTT | CASSYSDSNQPQHF
. | . | 13 | TRBJ2-7 | TRBV30 | TGTGCCTGGAGTGCCCCCTGGGGCGACGAGCAGTACTTC | CAWSAPWGDEQYF
. | . | 15 | TRBJ2-7 | TRBV18 | TGTGCCAGCTCACCAAGTGCCGGGCAGCCGAACGAGCAGTACTTC | CASSPSAGQPNEQYF